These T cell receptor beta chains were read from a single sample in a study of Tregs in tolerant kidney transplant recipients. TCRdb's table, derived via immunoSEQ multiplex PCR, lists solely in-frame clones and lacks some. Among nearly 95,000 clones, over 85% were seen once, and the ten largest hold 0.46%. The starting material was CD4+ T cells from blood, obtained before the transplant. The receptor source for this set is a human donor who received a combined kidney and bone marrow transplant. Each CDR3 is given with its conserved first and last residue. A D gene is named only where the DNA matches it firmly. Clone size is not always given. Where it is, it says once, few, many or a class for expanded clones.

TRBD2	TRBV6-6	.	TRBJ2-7	CASSYRREGNYEQYF	TGTGCCAGCAGTTACCGGCGGGAGGGAAACTACGAGCAGTACTTC
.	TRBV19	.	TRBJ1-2	CAVRATYGYTF	TGTGCCGTGCGGGCGACCTATGGCTACACCTTC
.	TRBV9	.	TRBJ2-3	CASSVAVGAGQHTQYF	TGTGCCAGCAGCGTAGCTGTAGGTGCAGGGCAGCATACGCAGTATTTT
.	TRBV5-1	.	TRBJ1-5	CASSLVRGRGSANQPQHF	TGCGCCAGCAGCTTGGTTCGTGGCAGGGGCAGTGCCAATCAGCCCCAGCATTTT
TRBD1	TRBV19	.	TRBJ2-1	CASSITRLGQGRSNEQFF	TGTGCCAGTAGTATTACTCGGCTCGGACAGGGGAGAAGTAATGAGCAGTTCTTC
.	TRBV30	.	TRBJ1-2	CAWSPDRTYGYTF	TGTGCCTGGAGTCCTGACAGGACCTATGGCTACACCTTC
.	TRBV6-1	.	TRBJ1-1	CASSERGTEAFF	TGTGCCAGCAGTGAACGGGGCACTGAAGCTTTCTTT
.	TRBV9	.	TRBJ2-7	CASSVGHHSYEQYF	TGTGCCAGCAGCGTCGGACACCACTCCTACGAGCAGTACTTC
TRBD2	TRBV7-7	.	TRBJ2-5	CASSLGGGAVTQYF	TGTGCCAGCAGCTTGGGCGGGGGGGCGGTGACCCAGTACTTC
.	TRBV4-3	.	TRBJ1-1	CASSQDLGGHTEAFF	TGCGCCAGCAGCCAAGATCTGGGAGGGCACACTGAAGCTTTCTTT
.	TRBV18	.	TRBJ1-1	CASSPSSSAEAFF	TGTGCCAGCTCACCGTCGAGTTCGGCTGAAGCTTTCTTT
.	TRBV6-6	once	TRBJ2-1	CASSYGRGGISGEQFF	TGTGCCAGCAGTTACGGTAGGGGCGGTATTAGCGGTGAGCAGTTCTTC
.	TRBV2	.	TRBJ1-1	CATYHWTRGSGPEAFF	TGTGCCACCTACCATTGGACCCGGGGGTCGGGGCCTGAAGCTTTCTTT
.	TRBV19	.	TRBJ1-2	CATARGNSYGYTF	TGTGCCACTGCCCGGGGGAATTCCTATGGCTACACCTTC
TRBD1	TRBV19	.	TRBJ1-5	CASSGTANQPQHF	TGTGCCAGTAGCGGGACAGCCAATCAGCCCCAGCATTTT
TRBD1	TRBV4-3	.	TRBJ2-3	CASSRTGGAGTDTQYF	TGCGCCAGCAGCCGGACAGGGGGCGCTGGCACAGATACGCAGTATTTT
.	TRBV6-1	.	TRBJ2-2	CASNLRGTGELFF	TGTGCCAGCAACCTTAGGGGTACCGGGGAGCTGTTTTTT
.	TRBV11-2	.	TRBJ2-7	CASSYRDSTYEQYF	TGTGCCAGCAGCTACCGGGACTCAACCTACGAGCAGTACTTC
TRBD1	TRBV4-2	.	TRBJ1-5	CASSPGGGLSNQPQHF	TGTGCCAGCAGCCCAGGGGGCGGTCTGAGCAATCAGCCCCAGCATTTT
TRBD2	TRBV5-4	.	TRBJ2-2	CASSPPPGLAERKGGELFF	TGTGCCAGCAGTCCCCCTCCGGGTCTAGCGGAAAGAAAAGGGGGGGAGCTGTTTTTT
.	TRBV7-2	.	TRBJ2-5	CASQGRGEQETQYF	TGTGCCAGCCAGGGCAGGGGCGAACAAGAGACCCAGTACTTC
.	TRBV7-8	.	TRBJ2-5	CASSLVGGGAQETQYF	TGTGCCAGCAGCTTAGTAGGAGGAGGGGCCCAAGAGACCCAGTACTTC
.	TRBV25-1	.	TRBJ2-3	CASSVRGTDTQYF	TGTGCCAGCAGTGTTAGGGGTACAGATACGCAGTATTTT
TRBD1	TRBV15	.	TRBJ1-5	CATSRGQTGAGQPQHF	TGTGCCACCAGCAGAGGCCAGACAGGGGCGGGTCAGCCCCAGCATTTT
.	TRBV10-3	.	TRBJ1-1	CAISPSGGRMMNTEAFF	TGTGCCATCAGCCCGAGCGGGGGGCGCATGATGAACACTGAAGCTTTCTTT
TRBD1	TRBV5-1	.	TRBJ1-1	CASSSRQGDTEAFF	TGCGCCAGCAGCTCACGACAGGGCGACACTGAAGCTTTCTTT
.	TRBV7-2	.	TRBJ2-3	CASRQTSSTDTQYF	TGTGCCAGCCGACAGACCTCTAGCACAGATACGCAGTATTTT
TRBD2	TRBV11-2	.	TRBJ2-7	CASSLTSGGLAPEQYF	TGTGCCAGCAGCTTAACTTCAGGGGGACTAGCCCCCGAGCAGTACTTC
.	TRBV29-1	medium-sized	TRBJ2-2	CSVVDGTINTGELFF	TGCAGCGTTGTTGACGGGACAATCAACACCGGGGAGCTGTTTTTT
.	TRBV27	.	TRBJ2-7	CAPGGRQYF	TGTGCCCCTGGGGGCCGGCAGTACTTC
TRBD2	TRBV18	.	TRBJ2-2	CASSPLRTSGGAGTGELFF	TGTGCCAGCTCCCCCCTCCGGACTAGCGGGGGGGCCGGCACCGGGGAGCTGTTTTTT
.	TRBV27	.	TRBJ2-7	CASSLKGRAAYEQYF	TGTGCCAGCAGTTTAAAGGGCAGGGCAGCCTACGAGCAGTACTTC
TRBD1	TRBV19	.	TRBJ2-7	CASSDRGYEQYF	TGTGCCAGTAGTGACAGGGGCTACGAGCAGTACTTC
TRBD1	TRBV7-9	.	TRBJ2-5	CASTPGFGGTGHRETQYF	TGTGCCAGCACCCCGGGTTTCGGAGGGACAGGGCATCGGGAGACCCAGTACTTC
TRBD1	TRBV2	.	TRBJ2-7	CASTLGTGNYEQYF	TGTGCCAGCACGCTCGGGACAGGGAATTACGAGCAGTACTTC
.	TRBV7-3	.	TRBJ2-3	CASSLSAGLGTDTQYF	TGTGCCAGCAGCTTAAGCGCGGGATTGGGCACAGATACGCAGTATTTT
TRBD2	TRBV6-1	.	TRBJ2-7	CASTSGLATYEQYF	TGTGCCAGCACTTCGGGACTAGCAACCTACGAGCAGTACTTC
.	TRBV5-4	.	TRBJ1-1	CASSPNPGMNTEAFF	TGTGCCAGCAGTCCTAATCCGGGGATGAACACTGAAGCTTTCTTT
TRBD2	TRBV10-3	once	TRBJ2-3	CATLAGGTIGRTDTQYF	TGTGCCACCCTAGCGGGGGGCACTATTGGCCGCACAGATACGCAGTATTTT
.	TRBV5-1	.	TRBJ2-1	CASSRGESYNEQFF	TGCGCCAGCAGCCGGGGAGAGTCCTACAATGAGCAGTTCTTC
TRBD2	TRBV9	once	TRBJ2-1	CASSSGVAEQVLNEQFF	TGTGCCAGCAGTAGCGGGGTGGCGGAGCAGGTCCTCAATGAGCAGTTCTTC
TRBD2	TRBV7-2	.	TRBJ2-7	CASSAVASGGFTYEQYF	TGTGCCAGCAGCGCAGTCGCTAGCGGGGGGTTTACCTACGAGCAGTACTTC
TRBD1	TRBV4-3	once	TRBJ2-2	CASSLEGGTNTGELFF	TGCGCCAGCAGCCTGGAAGGGGGCACGAACACCGGGGAGCTGTTTTTT
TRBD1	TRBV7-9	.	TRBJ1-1	CASSRSGTGASEAFF	TGTGCCAGCAGCCGTAGCGGGACAGGGGCTTCTGAAGCTTTCTTT
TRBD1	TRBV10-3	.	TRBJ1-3	CAISESMSGGANTIYF	TGTGCCATCAGTGAGTCGATGTCAGGGGGTGCGAACACCATATATTTT
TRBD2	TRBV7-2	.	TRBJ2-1	CASSTQGLADNEQFF	TGTGCCAGCAGCACACAGGGACTAGCGGACAATGAGCAGTTCTTC
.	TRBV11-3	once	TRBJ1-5	CASNLIRRYQPQHF	TGTGCCAGCAACTTAATCCGTAGATATCAGCCCCAGCATTTT
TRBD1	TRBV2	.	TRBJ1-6	CARRQGFNNSPLHF	TGTGCCAGGAGACAGGGGTTCAATAATTCACCCCTCCACTTT
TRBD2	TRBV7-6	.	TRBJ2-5	CASSSAGTSVETQYF	TGTGCCAGCAGCTCCGCCGGGACTAGCGTGGAGACCCAGTACTTC
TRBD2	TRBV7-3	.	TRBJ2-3	CASSLRAGDSDTQYF	TGTGCCAGCAGCTTAAGGGCGGGAGATTCGGATACGCAGTATTTT
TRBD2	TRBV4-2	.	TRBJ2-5	CASSKRGWETQYF	TGTGCCAGCAGCAAGCGGGGTTGGGAGACCCAGTACTTC
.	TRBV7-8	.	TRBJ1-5	CASSPRRNQPQHF	TGTGCCAGCAGTCCTCGGCGGAATCAGCCCCAGCATTTT
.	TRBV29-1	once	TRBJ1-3	CSVEDPTFSGNTIYF	TGCAGCGTTGAAGATCCCACATTCTCTGGAAACACCATATATTTT
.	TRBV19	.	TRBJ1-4	CASSIPATNEKLFF	TGTGCCAGTAGTATACCTGCAACTAATGAAAAACTGTTTTTT
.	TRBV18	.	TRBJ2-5	CASSLQQGGETQYF	TGTGCCAGCTCACTACAACAGGGTGGAGAGACCCAGTACTTC
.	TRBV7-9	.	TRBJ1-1	CASSSTTGNTEAFF	TGTGCCAGCAGCTCAACGACGGGGAACACTGAAGCTTTCTTT
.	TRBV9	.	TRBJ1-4	CASSVGVISGVIEKLFF	TGTGCCAGCAGCGTCGGGGTGATTTCCGGGGTGATCGAAAAACTGTTTTTT